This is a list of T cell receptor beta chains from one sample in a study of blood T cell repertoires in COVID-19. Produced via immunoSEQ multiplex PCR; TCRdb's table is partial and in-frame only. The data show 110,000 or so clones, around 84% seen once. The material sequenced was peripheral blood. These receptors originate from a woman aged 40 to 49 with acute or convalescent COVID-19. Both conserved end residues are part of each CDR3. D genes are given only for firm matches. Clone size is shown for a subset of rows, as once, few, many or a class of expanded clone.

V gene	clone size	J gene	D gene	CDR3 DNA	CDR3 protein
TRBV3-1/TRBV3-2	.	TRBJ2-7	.	TGTGCCAGCAGCCCCCCGGGCGCGGGGTTCCACGAGCAGTACTTC	CASSPPGAGFHEQYF
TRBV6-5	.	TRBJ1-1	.	TGTGCCAGCAGTTACCGAACACTGAACACTGAAGCTTTCTTT	CASSYRTLNTEAFF
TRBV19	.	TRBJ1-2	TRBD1	TGTGCCAGTAGTGGGGCCGGGACAGGGAACTATGGCTACACCTTC	CASSGAGTGNYGYTF
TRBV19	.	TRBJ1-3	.	TGTGCCAGTAGTATCTGGAGCAAGACTGGAAACACCATATATTTT	CASSIWSKTGNTIYF
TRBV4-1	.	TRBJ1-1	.	TGCGCCAGCAGCCAACCCACTACAGGGCGGACTGAAGCTTTCTTT	CASSQPTTGRTEAFF
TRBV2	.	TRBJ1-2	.	TGTGCCAGCAGTGAAGAGGCAGGGGTCTATGGCTACACCTTC	CASSEEAGVYGYTF
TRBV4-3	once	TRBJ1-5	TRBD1	TGCGCCAGCAGCCAAGAACAGGGGCGGCCCCAGCATTTT	CASSQEQGRPQHF
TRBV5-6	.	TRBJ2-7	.	TGTGCCAGCAGCTTTCGTGGAGCGAGGGGAGGTCACGAGCAGTACTTC	CASSFRGARGGHEQYF
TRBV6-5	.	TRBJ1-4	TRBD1	TGTGCCAGCAGTTGGAGACCTACAGGGGTTGAAAAACTGTTTTTT	CASSWRPTGVEKLFF
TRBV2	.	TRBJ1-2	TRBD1	TGTGCCAGCACCCCACAGGGGGCTTGGGGCTACACCTTC	CASTPQGAWGYTF
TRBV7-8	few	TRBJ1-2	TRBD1	TGTGCCAGCAGCCAAGGGGGGACAGCCAACTTC	CASSQGGTANF
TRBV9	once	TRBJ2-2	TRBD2	TGTGCCAGCAGCGTTGCGTCTAGCGGGGCTCTGGGGACCGGGGAGCTGTTTTTT	CASSVASSGALGTGELFF
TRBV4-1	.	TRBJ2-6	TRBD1	TGCGCCAGCAGCTCAGGGGGCGCAACTGGGGCCAACGTCCTGACTTTC	CASSSGGATGANVLTF
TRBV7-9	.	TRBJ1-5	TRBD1	TGTGCCAGCAGCAGGACAGGGTCCCAGCCCCAGCATTTT	CASSRTGSQPQHF
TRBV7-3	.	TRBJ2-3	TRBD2	TGTGCCAGCAGCATCCGGACTAGCGGGGGATCAGATACGCAGTATTTT	CASSIRTSGGSDTQYF
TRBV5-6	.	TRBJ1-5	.	TGTGCCAGCAGCTTGGAGACCCGGGGGTCACAGCATTTT	CASSLETRGSQHF
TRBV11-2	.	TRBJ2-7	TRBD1	TGTGCCAGCAGCCTTATGACAGGGTGGGACGAGCAGTACTTC	CASSLMTGWDEQYF
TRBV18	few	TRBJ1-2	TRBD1	TGTGCCAGCTCACTAGCCACAGGGGGCAATGAAGGCTACACCTTC	CASSLATGGNEGYTF
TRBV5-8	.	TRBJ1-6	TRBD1	TGTGCCAGCAGCCCGACGGGACAGCTCTATAATTCACCCCTCCACTTT	CASSPTGQLYNSPLHF
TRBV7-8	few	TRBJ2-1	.	TGTGCCAGCAGCCGCCAGCGCAATGAGCAGTTCTTC	CASSRQRNEQFF
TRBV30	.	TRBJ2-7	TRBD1	TGTGCCTGGGGTGGACAGGCCTACGAGCAGTACTTC	CAWGGQAYEQYF
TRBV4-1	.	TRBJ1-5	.	TGCGCCAGCAGCCAAGATCGGGGAAGCGGGGGTCATCAGCCCCAGCATTTT	CASSQDRGSGGHQPQHF
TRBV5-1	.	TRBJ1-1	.	TGCGCCAGCAGCTTGGATGTGGGGCAGAGAACTGAAGCTTTCTTT	CASSLDVGQRTEAFF
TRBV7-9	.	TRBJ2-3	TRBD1	TGTGCCAGCAGCATCCTCAGGGGGCGAACAGATACGCAGTATTTT	CASSILRGRTDTQYF
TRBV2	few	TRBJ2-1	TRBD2	TGTGCCAGCAGGGGGACTAGCGGAACCCAGCAGTTCTTC	CASRGTSGTQQFF
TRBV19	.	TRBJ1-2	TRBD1	TGTGCCAGTAGACTCACCGAGACAGGGGCTTATGGCTACACCTTC	CASRLTETGAYGYTF
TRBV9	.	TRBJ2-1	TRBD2	TGTGCCAGCAGCGTAGTTTCTAGCGGGGGGTCTGAGCAGTTCTTC	CASSVVSSGGSEQFF
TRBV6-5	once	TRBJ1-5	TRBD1	TGTGCCAGCATCGGGACAGGCTACAATCAGCCCCAGCATTTT	CASIGTGYNQPQHF
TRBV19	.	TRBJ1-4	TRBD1	TGTGCCAGTGGGGACAGGGTTGAAAAACTGTTTTTT	CASGDRVEKLFF
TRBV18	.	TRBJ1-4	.	TGTGCCAGCTCCGAAGGGGCAGGGCCGCAACTAACTGAAAAACTGTTTTTT	CASSEGAGPQLTEKLFF
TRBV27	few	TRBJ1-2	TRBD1	TGTGCCAGCAGTTTCAGGCCCCTGACAGGGGTGAACTATGGCTACACCTTC	CASSFRPLTGVNYGYTF
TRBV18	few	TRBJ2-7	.	TGTGCCAGCTCACCAGCGGCAGGACGACTAGGGGAGCAGTACTTC	CASSPAAGRLGEQYF
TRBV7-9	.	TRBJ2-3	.	TGTGCCAGCAGCTCCTACCAGGTGTCTACGCAGTATTTT	CASSSYQVSTQYF
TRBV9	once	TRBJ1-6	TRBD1	TGTGCCAGCAGCGGACAGGGTAGTCAATCACCCCTCCACTTT	CASSGQGSQSPLHF
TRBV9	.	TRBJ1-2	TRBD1	TGTGCCAGCAGCGAGGGGACAGGGCCTAGCTATGGCTACACCTTC	CASSEGTGPSYGYTF
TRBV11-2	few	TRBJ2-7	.	TGTGCCAGCAGCCGACAGGACACCTACGAGCAGTACTTC	CASSRQDTYEQYF
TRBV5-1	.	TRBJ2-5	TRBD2	TGCGCCAGCAGCTTGGCAGTACTAGCGGGGGGCCAAGAGACCCAGTACTTC	CASSLAVLAGGQETQYF
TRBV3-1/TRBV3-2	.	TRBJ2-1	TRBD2	TGTGCCAGCAGCCCCTATGCGGGGGTCTACAATGAGCAGTTCTTC	CASSPYAGVYNEQFF
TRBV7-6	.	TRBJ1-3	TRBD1	TGTGCCAGCAGCTCCGCCCCGGGACAGGGAGAAAACACCATATATTTT	CASSSAPGQGENTIYF
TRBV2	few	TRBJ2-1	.	TGTGCCAGCAGCAAGGACATAGCGGTTTCGAACAATGAGCAGTTCTTC	CASSKDIAVSNNEQFF
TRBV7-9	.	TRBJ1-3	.	TGTGCCAGCAGCAAAAGGGAGGGGATCGGGGGAGACACCATATATTTT	CASSKREGIGGDTIYF
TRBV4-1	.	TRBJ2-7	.	TGCGCCAGCAGCCAAGGTTTCGGGGTTGGCTACGAGCAGTACTTC	CASSQGFGVGYEQYF
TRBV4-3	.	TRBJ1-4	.	TGCGCCAGCAGCCAAGGATGGAGGGCTCGCGAAAAACTGTTTTTT	CASSQGWRAREKLFF
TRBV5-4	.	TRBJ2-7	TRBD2	TGTGCCAGCAGCTCGGGACTAGCGGGGGGGCAATCCTACGAGCAGTACTTC	CASSSGLAGGQSYEQYF
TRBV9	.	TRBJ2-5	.	TGTGCCAGCAGCGGCCTCCAGGGTCACGAGACCCAGTACTTC	CASSGLQGHETQYF
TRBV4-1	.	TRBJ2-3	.	TGCGCCAGCAGCCAAGTTCGGACTACCTCCGATACGCAGTATTTT	CASSQVRTTSDTQYF
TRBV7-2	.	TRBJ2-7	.	TGTGCCAGCAGCTTAAACGGCCCCGTGGGCACGAGCTCCTACGAGCAGTACTTC	CASSLNGPVGTSSYEQYF
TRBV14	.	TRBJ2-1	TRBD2	TGTGCCAGCAGCCCCGGACTAGCTAATGAGCAGTTCTTC	CASSPGLANEQFF
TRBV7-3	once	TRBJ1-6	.	TGTGCCAGCAGCTTAATCGGGGGTTCACCCCTCCACTTT	CASSLIGGSPLHF
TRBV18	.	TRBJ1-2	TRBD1	TGTGCCAGCTCACCACGAGAAGGGGGCAATGGCTACACCTTC	CASSPREGGNGYTF
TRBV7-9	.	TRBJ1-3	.	TGTGCCAGCAGCTCCCGGGGGGGACCGAGCTCTGGAAACACCATATATTTT	CASSSRGGPSSGNTIYF
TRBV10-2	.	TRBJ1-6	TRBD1	TGCGCCAGCAGTGGGGGCAGGAGGGGACAGGGGAGTTCCTATAATTCACCCCTCCACTTT	CASSGGRRGQGSSYNSPLHF
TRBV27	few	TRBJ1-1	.	TGTGCCAGCAGTTTTAATCCGGGGGGGACTGAAGCTTTCTTT	CASSFNPGGTEAFF
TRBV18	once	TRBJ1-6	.	TGTGCCAGCTCACAGGACACTAATAATTCACCCCTCCACTTT	CASSQDTNNSPLHF
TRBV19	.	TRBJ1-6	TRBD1	TGTGCCAGTAGTGGGACAGGGGGCGCTGGGCGTTCACCCCTCCACTTT	CASSGTGGAGRSPLHF
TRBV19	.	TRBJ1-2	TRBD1	TGTGCCAGTAGTACTCTCGGACAGGGCCACTATGGCTACACCTTC	CASSTLGQGHYGYTF
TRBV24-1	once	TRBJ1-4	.	TGTGCCACCAATAGGGGAAGGGAAAAACTGTTTTTT	CATNRGREKLFF
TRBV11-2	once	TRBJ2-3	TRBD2	TGTGCCAGCAGCTTAGGGAGCGGGGCCACAGATACGCAGTATTTT	CASSLGSGATDTQYF
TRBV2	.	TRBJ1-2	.	TGTGCCAGCAGTGAAACCACCGCTCGCAGGGGCGGTGGCTACACCTTC	CASSETTARRGGGYTF
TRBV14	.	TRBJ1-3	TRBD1	TGTGCCAGCAGCCAGTCCGCAGGGGGTCGGAGAAACACCATATATTTT	CASSQSAGGRRNTIYF